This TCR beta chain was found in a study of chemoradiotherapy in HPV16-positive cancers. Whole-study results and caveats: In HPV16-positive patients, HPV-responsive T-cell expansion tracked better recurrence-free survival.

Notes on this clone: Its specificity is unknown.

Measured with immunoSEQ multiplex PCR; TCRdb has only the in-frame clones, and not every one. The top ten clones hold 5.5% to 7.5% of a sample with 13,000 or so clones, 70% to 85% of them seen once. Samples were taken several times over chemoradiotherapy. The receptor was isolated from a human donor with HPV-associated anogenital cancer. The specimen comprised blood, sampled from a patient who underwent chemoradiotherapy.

The CDR3 sequence: CATMLSEQYV. The CDR3 DNA reads TGTGCCACCATGTTATCCGAGCAGTACGTC. The chain combines TRBV15 with TRBJ2-7, with no clear D. Trimming cost V 7 bases and J 6 bases, with 7 bases left between them. CDR1 is LNHNV and CDR2 is YYDKDF in the germline V gene (reference sequence). The CDR3 spans 10 residues.